Presented here are 13 T cell receptor beta chains from one specimen sequenced in a study of OX40 agonist ivuxolimab in advanced cancers. The protocol used for the library was the immunoSEQ multiplex PCR assay. TCRdb stores this immuneACCESS table with in-frame sequences only. Part of the clones is absent; in the studies checked, under half of the shortfall reflects unresolved V genes, and no reason is known for the rest. Here the sample has about 67,000 clones; 70% to 90% occur a single time. The ten largest clones add up to under 2.5% of the sample. Material: CD4+ or CD8+ T cells sorted from blood, obtained in a trial of the OX40 agonist ivuxolimab. These receptors were collected from an adult with an advanced solid tumor such as melanoma, head and neck, liver or kidney cancer.

This chain's CDR3 is CAWSQGVNQPQHF. As DNA, the CDR3 is TGTGCCTGGAGCCAGGGGGTGAATCAGCCCCAGCATTTT. This chain connects TRBV30 to TRBJ1-5, with 7 bases that match TRBD1. The CDR3 spans 13 residues. CDR1 and CDR2 (germline): GTSNPN, SVGIG (reference sequence). V shed 3 bases and J 4 bases; nucleotides not matched to a gene: 3.

The rearrangement joins TRBV7-9 to TRBJ2-1; TRBD2 aligns across 13 bases. The CDR3 sequence is 15 residues long. J gave up 9 bases and V 11 bases, and 13 bases lay outside the gene matches. In germline, CDR1 is SEHNR, CDR2 FQNEAQ (reference sequence). CDR3 protein: CAGTPGLAGNGEQFF. The CDR3 DNA reads as TGTGCCGGGACTCCGGGACTAGCGGGAAATGGTGAGCAGTTCTTC.

This rearrangement joins TRBV5-4 to TRBJ2-3; 7 positions match TRBD2. The length of the CDR3 is 16 residues. Germline V gene lookup returns CDR1 SGHNT and CDR2 YYREEE (reference sequence). The junction had 7 bases not matched to a gene; V was cut back by 2 bases and J by 1 base. CDR3 DNA: TGTGCCAGCAGCTTTTACCGGGAGGTGGGCACAGATACGCAGTATTTT. Translating it yields CASSFYREVGTDTQYF.

CDR3 region: CASSRGLRFTDTQYF. CDR3 bases: TGTGCCAGCAGTAGGGGACTGCGATTCACAGATACGCAGTATTTT. The V call is TRBV2, the J call TRBJ2-3; D perhaps matches TRBD2 (6 bases). V dropped 5 bases and J dropped 2 bases, with 14 bases sitting between them. CDR3 length equals 15 residues. Per germline, CDR1 SNHLY and CDR2 FYNNEI.

The chain links TRBV6-4 to TRBJ2-1; D uncertain. Germline CDR1 reads MRHNA; CDR2 reads SNTAGT. The length of the CDR3 is 16 residues. V shed 2 bases and J shed 2 bases, with 13 bases lying between them. Here the CDR3 DNA reads TGTGCCAGCAGTGACCCCAAGCACCGAACCTACAATGAGCAGTTCTTC. The encoded protein is CASSDPKHRTYNEQFF.

This clone was counted a few times. The chain links TRBV30 to TRBJ2-3, with D uncertain. Trimming left V 0 bases short and J 0 bases short, with 7 bases between. This CDR3 has 14 residues. Germline CDR1 reads GTSNPN; CDR2 reads SVGIG (reference sequence). The CDR3 coding sequence is TGTGCCTGGAGTGTAGATCACAGCACAGATACGCAGTATTTT. Its translation is CAWSVDHSTDTQYF.

This clone has only one observation. The chain carries TRBV5-1 and TRBJ1-2; D is perhaps TRBD1 (6 bases). Trimming shortened V by 0 bases and J by 8 bases, and 11 bases separated the two germline ends. Germline V CDR1 and CDR2: SGHRS, YFSETQ. The CDR3 is 13 residues long. The CDR3: CASSLDREAGYTF. DNA of the CDR3: TGCGCCAGCAGCTTGGACAGGGAAGCCGGCTACACCTTC.

The V gene is TRBV25-1, the J gene TRBJ1-3, with D perhaps matching TRBD1 (5 bases). V lost 6 bases and J lost 7, with 25 bases in between. This CDR3 is built from 17 residues. Germline V lookup: CDR1 MGHDK, CDR2 SYGVNS. DNA of the CDR3: TGTGCCAGCAGCCCCGCCACCGGGGCCCAGAACTGGAACACCATATATTTT. Translated: CASSPATGAQNWNTIYF.

This rearrangement joins TRBV28 to TRBJ2-2, with 10 bases lining up with TRBD1. V was pared by 6 bases and J by 7 bases, with 11 bases of the junction left unmatched. The germline V gene has CDR1 MDHEN and CDR2 SYDVKM. The CDR3 spans 16 residues. The CDR3 coding sequence is TGTGCCAGCAGACCGTCGGACAGGGGGTTTCACGGGGAGCTGTTTTTT. Translating it yields CASRPSDRGFHGELFF. The full variable domain, rest sourced from reference TRBV28 and TRBJ2-2, is DVKVTQSSRYLVKRTGEKVFLECVQDMDHENMFWYRQDPGLGLRLIYFSYDVKMKEKGDIPEGYSVSREKKERFSLILESASTNQTSMYLCASRPSDRGFHGELFFGEGSRLTVL.

This rearrangement joins TRBV27 to TRBJ1-4, with D perhaps TRBD1 (5 bases). V lost 8 bases and J lost 10, with 14 bases in between. Germline-derived CDR1 and CDR2 are MNHEY and SMNVEV (reference sequence). The CDR3 has 12 amino acids. The CDR3 DNA reads as TGTGCCAGCTGGGACCCTGGGGGAAAACTGTTTTTT. It yields the protein CASWDPGGKLFF.

The V call is TRBV5-1, the J call TRBJ2-7; no firm D call. Trimming pared 0 bases from V and 1 base from J, leaving 11 bases between. The length of the CDR3 is 15 residues. Germline-derived CDR1 and CDR2 are SGHRS and YFSETQ. Written as DNA, the CDR3 is TGCGCCAGCAGCTTGGAACGAGCCATTTCCTACGAGCAGTACTTC. Protein: CASSLERAISYEQYF.

This chain links TRBV27 with TRBJ2-7, with TRBD1 matching 7 bases. The germline V gene has CDR1 MNHEY and CDR2 SMNVEV (reference sequence). J gave up 2 bases and V 9 bases, and 7 bases lay outside the gene matches. The CDR3 runs to 13 residues. The CDR3 region has the DNA TGTGCCAGTTCAAGGGGGCCGACCTACGAGCAGTACTTC. This gives the protein CASSRGPTYEQYF.

The chain has TRBV5-6 and TRBJ1-5; D not certain. The CDR3 extends over 15 amino acids. The germline V and J ends were trimmed by 4 bases and 3 bases, with 14 bases remaining between them. Germline V gives CDR1 SGHDT, CDR2 YYEEEE. The CDR3 here is CASSQASRINQPQHF. CDR3 in DNA: TGTGCCAGCAGCCAGGCGTCACGAATCAATCAGCCCCAGCATTTT. Using reference TRBV5-6 and TRBJ1-5 for the parts outside the CDR3, the full variable domain is DAGVTQSPTHLIKTRGQQVTLRCSPKSGHDTVSWYQQALGQGPQFIFQYYEEEERQRGNFPDRFSGHQFPNYSSELNVNALLLGDSALYLCASSQASRINQPQHFGDGTRLSIL.